This T cell receptor (beta chain) was identified during a study of OX40 agonist ivuxolimab in advanced cancers. Study context: Ivuxolimab, an antibody that agonizes OX40 (CD134), was administered to the patients. Patients enrolled in dose escalation were diagnosed with hepatocellular carcinoma, melanoma, renal cell or head and neck cancer. A history of anti-PD-1, anti-PD-L1 or anti-CTLA-4 therapy was acceptable, and roughly 40% had some. General study points: With doses of 0.1 to 3.0 mg/kg, CD4+ and CD8+ blood T cells had undergone clonal expansion by week 6.

Trimming took 4 bases from V and 9 from J; bases not matched to a gene: 15. Germline V gene data show CDR1 as MGHRA and CDR2 as YSYEKL. CDR3 length: 16 residues. The method was immunoSEQ multiplex PCR; TCRdb's version includes in-frame clones alone and lacks a portion of them. The table has more than 45,000 clones, roughly 83% seen once; the top ten hold less than 4%. Of note for this clone: Its specificity is not known.

This TCR came from an adult with an advanced solid tumor such as melanoma, head and neck, liver or kidney cancer. Source: CD4+ or CD8+ T cells sorted from blood, taken in a trial of the OX40 agonist ivuxolimab. The chain recombines TRBV4-1 with TRBJ2-1; 7 bases are a match to TRBD1. In nucleotides, the CDR3 is TGCGCCAGCAGCCGGAACTCGCGACAGGGTAGTAGTGAGCAGTTCTTC. The encoded protein is CASSRNSRQGSSEQFF.